Shown below are 3 T cell receptor beta chains from a single sample sequenced in a study of blood T cell repertoires in COVID-19 (dated by TCRdb to the early 2020s). Library prep was done by the immunoSEQ multiplex PCR assay. The immuneACCESS repertoire file appears here via TCRdb, limited to in-frame rearrangements. These files lack a portion of the clones; in checked studies, under half of the deficit traces to unresolved V genes, and the cause of the others is not known. The sample has around 50,000 clones on record, around 87% of them singletons. The leading ten clones occupy over 7.5% of the sample. What was sequenced was peripheral blood. Source of these receptors: a man aged 45-65 years with active COVID-19.

The gene calls are TRBV3-1 (or the pseudogene TRBV3-2) and TRBJ1-2; D is uncertain. Trimming pared 0 bases from V and 8 bases from J, leaving 16 bases between. This CDR3 is 15 amino acids long. Germline CDR1 is LGHDT and CDR2 is YNNKEL (reference sequence). The CDR3 spells CASSQDWAALQGYTF. The CDR3 nucleotides are TGTGCCAGCAGCCAAGACTGGGCAGCCCTACAGGGCTACACCTTC.

This chain links TRBV5-8 with TRBJ2-5, with a possible D match to TRBD1 (6 bases). The CDR3 totals 16 residues. Germline CDR1 reads SGHTS; CDR2 reads YDEGEE. V was cut by 5 bases and J by 5 bases, with 22 bases left in between. Here the CDR3 DNA reads TGTGCCAGCAGTACTGGGCTGGGGGCCGTCAGCGAGACCCAGTACTTC. It translates to CASSTGLGAVSETQYF.

This sequence joins TRBV7-9 and TRBJ2-2, with TRBD1 identical over 9 bases. CDR1 SEHNR and CDR2 FQNEAQ come from the germline V gene (reference sequence). V gave up 4 bases and J gave up 6 bases; unmatched junction bases: 6. The CDR3 totals 15 residues. The DNA of the CDR3 is TGTGCCAGCAGCTCCTGGACAGGGGTCCCCGGGGAGCTGTTTTTT. Its translation: CASSSWTGVPGELFF.